This paragraph covers one T cell receptor beta chain sequence. TCR beta CDR3 regions were amplified from RNA transcripts. Initially, a first-round RT-PCR of the TCR CDR3 employed the HTBI primer set. TCRdb used MiXCR to reprocess the multiplex PCR reads, holding one entry per CDR3 protein. The repertoire includes tens of thousands of distinct CDR3 sequences, about 50% of them detected once, and roughly 15% sits in the top ten. Trimming cost V 2 bases and J 0 bases, with 8 bases left between them. CDR1 SGHTA and CDR2 FQGNSA come from the germline V gene. The CDR3 length is 14 residues. This record comes from a study of T cells in Graves' hyperthyroidism and ophthalmopathy.

The chain recombines TRBV7-2 with TRBJ2-7; a possible D gene is TRBD1 (5 bases). The sequenced material came from blood. This clonotype was sampled from a man aged 35 to 55 with Graves' ophthalmopathy. CDR3 loop: CASSLRRDSYEQYF. For the CDR3, the DNA is TGTGCCAGCAGCTTACGCAGGGACTCCTACGAGCAGTACTTC.